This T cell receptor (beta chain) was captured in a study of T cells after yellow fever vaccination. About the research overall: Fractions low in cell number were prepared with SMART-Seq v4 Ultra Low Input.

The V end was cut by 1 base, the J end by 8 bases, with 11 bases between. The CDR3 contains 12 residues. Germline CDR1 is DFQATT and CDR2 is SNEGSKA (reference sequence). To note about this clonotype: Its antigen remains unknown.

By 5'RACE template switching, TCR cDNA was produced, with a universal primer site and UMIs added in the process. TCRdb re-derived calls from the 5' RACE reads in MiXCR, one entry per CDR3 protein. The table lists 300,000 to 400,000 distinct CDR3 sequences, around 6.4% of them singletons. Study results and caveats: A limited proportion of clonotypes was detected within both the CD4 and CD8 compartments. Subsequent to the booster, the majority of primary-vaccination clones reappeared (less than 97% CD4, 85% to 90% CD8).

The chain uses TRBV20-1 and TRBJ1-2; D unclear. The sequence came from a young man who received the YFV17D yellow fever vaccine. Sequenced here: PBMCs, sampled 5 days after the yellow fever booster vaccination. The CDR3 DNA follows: TGCAGTGCTAGAGCTACGCACGGAGGCTACACCTTC. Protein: CSARATHGGYTF.